The T cell receptor beta chain described here comes from a study of cytomegalovirus exposure and HLA in healthy donors. This clone was detected a few times. The antigen remains undetermined. A multiplex PCR was run with 60 Vbeta primers and 13 Jbeta primers. Original analysis: A later analysis tallied about 80 million unique TCR beta chains, approximately 10 million of them shared. The data were produced by immunoSEQ multiplex PCR, yet TCRdb's version contains in-frame clones alone and is incomplete. Clone size and the V and J calls come from that table; the DNA yielded D and trimming. The table has 130,000 or so clones, roughly 80% seen once. Germline-derived CDR1 and CDR2 are MNHEY and SVGAGI. CDR3 length: 13 amino acids. The ends lost 8 bases at V and 8 bases at J; junction bases unmatched: 6. Findings and caveats of the study: Analysis was carried out at a later point, and it linked a missense DCLRE1C variant to TCR beta V- and J-gene trimming. Per a prior analysis, the majority of TCR beta V segments were productive roughly 87% or roughly 30% of the time.

Although they were nominally healthy when sampled, donors likely had unrecorded immune exposures. The sequence came from a man in his thirties or forties in good health and CMV-seronegative. The chain links TRBV6-5 to TRBJ1-2; 12 bases are a match to TRBD1. The sample comprised PBMCs. CDR3 residues: CASRSGQGAGYTF. As DNA, the CDR3 is TGTGCCAGCCGCTCGGGACAGGGGGCGGGCTACACCTTC.